This paragraph reports one TCR beta chain. Its target is not known. The record originates from a study of cytomegalovirus exposure and HLA in healthy donors. Overall study results and limits: It was taken for granted in presence/absence analyses that sequencing depth across donors was roughly uniform. A previous analysis found most TCR beta V segments productive roughly 87% or roughly 30% of the time. Most subjects had HLA-A and HLA-B alleles reportedly predicted accurately by TCR beta sequences. Analysis was carried out at a later point, and it linked a missense DCLRE1C variant to TCR beta V- and J-gene trimming.

A multiplex PCR was run with 60 Vbeta primers and 13 Jbeta primers. Data came from immunoSEQ multiplex PCR; TCRdb stores just in-frame clones and leaves some out. The sample has 65,000 to 70,000 clones, just under 70% seen once. The sample comprised PBMCs. The TCR was taken from a woman aged 25-40 years in good health and CMV-seronegative.

The CDR3 DNA reads as TGCAGCGTTGAAGAGGAGGACAGTTCCTTTTACGAGCAGTACTTC. It codes for CSVEEEDSSFYEQYF. The gene calls are TRBV29-1 and TRBJ2-7; D might be TRBD1 (6 bases). CDR1 is SQVTM and CDR2 is ANQGSEA in the germline V gene. CDR3 size: 15 residues. V lost 0 bases to trimming and J lost 4 bases, with 16 bases between them.